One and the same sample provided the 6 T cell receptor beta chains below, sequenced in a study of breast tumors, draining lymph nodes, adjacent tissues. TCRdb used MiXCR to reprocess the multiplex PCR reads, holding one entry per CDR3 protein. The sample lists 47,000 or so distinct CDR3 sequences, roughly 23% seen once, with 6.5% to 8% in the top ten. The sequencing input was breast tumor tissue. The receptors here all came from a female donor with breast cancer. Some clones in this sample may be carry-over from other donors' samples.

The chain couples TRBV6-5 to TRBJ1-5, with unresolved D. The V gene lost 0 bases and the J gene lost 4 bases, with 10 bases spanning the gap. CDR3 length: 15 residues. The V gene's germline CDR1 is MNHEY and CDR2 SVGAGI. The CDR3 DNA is TGTGCCAGCAGTTACTCGCGCGGACCTAATCAGCCCCAGCATTTT. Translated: CASSYSRGPNQPQHF.

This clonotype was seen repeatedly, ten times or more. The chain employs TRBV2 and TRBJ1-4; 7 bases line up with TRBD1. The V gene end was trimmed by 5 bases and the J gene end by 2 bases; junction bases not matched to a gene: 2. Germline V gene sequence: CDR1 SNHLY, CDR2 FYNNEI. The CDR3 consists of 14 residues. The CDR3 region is CASSLTGTNEKLFF. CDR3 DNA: TGTGCCAGCAGTTTGACAGGGACTAATGAAAAACTGTTTTTT.

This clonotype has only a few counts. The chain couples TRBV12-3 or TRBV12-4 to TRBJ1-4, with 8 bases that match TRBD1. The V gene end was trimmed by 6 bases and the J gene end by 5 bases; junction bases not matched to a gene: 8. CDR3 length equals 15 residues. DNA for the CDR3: TGTGCCAGCAGCTTGGCCGGGACAGGAAATGAAAAACTGTTTTTT. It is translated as CASSLAGTGNEKLFF.

CDR3: CASSLHEGSYNEQFF. In DNA, the CDR3 is TGTGCCAGCAGTTTACACGAAGGCTCCTACAATGAGCAGTTCTTC. The chain joins TRBV6-2 or TRBV6-3 to TRBJ2-1; D is ambiguous. CDR1 MNHEY and CDR2 SVGEGT come from the germline V gene. This CDR3 contains 15 residues. The V end lost 4 bases, the J end lost 0 bases, and 10 bases lay between the germline ends.

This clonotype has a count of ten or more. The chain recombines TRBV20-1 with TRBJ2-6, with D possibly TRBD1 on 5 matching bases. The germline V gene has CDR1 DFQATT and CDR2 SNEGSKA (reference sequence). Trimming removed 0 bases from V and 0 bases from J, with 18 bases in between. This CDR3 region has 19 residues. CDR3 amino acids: CSARDRVLGRNSGANVLTF. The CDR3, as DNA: TGCAGTGCTAGAGACAGGGTACTTGGTCGCAACTCTGGGGCCAACGTCCTGACTTTC.

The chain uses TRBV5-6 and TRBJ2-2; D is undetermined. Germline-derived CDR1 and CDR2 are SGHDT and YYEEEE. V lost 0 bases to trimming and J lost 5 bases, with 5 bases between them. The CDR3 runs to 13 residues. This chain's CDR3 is CASSLGLTGELFF. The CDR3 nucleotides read TGTGCCAGCAGCTTGGGCCTTACCGGGGAGCTGTTTTTT.